What follows are 14 T cell receptor beta chains derived from one specimen sequenced in a study of blood T cell repertoires in COVID-19. The repertoire was sequenced with immunoSEQ multiplex PCR; TCRdb's copy has only in-frame clones and lacks some. The sample contains over 150,000 clones, about 90% of which appear only once. Material for sequencing was PBMCs or T cells enriched from blood (not recorded which). All receptors derive from a woman aged 50 to 60 who had recovered from COVID-19.

The chain has TRBV7-3 and TRBJ1-1; D ambiguous. Germline CDR1 and CDR2: SGHTA and FQGTGA. Trimming left V 2 bases short and J 1 base short, with 5 bases between. The CDR3 is made up of 13 amino acids. CDR3 sequence: CASSLAANTEAFF. DNA for the CDR3: TGTGCCAGCAGCTTAGCGGCGAACACTGAAGCTTTCTTT.

CDR3 amino acids: CAWSVRDRGRINEKLFF. The CDR3 bases are TGTGCCTGGAGTGTAAGGGACAGGGGTCGGATTAATGAAAAACTGTTTTTT. The chain is built from TRBV30 and TRBJ1-4; 10 bases match TRBD1. The CDR3 totals 17 residues. CDR1 and CDR2 from the germline V gene are GTSNPN and SVGIG (reference sequence). V shed 0 bases and J 4 bases; nucleotides not matched to a gene: 8.

J is TRBJ2-3 and V is TRBV27; 10 bases agree with TRBD2. This CDR3 spans 16 amino acids. The germline V gene has CDR1 MNHEY and CDR2 SMNVEV (reference sequence). V was clipped by 6 bases and J by 3 bases; unmatched bases: 9. The CDR3 DNA follows: TGTGCCAGCAGAGGAGAGCGGGAGGGAAGGACAGATACGCAGTATTTT. This codes for CASRGEREGRTDTQYF.

The V gene is TRBV2, the J gene TRBJ2-6; D not resolved. CDR3 size: 13 residues. The germline V gene encodes CDR1 SNHLY and CDR2 FYNNEI. Trimming cost V 7 bases and J 2 bases, with 6 bases left between them. The CDR3 spells CASTATGANVLTF. CDR3 DNA: TGTGCCAGCACTGCGACTGGGGCCAACGTCCTGACTTTC.

As for this clone: Other DNA sequences of this sample code for an identical CDR3. The rearrangement uses TRBV7-9 and TRBJ1-1; D is possibly TRBD1 (5 bases). Germline assignment: CDR1 SEHNR and CDR2 FQNEAQ (reference sequence). The CDR3 spans 14 residues. V was shortened by 3 bases and J by 1 base, with 9 bases between the two germline ends. The CDR3 coding sequence is TGTGCCAGCAGCTTGACTCAGGGGAACACTGAAGCTTTCTTT. Amino acid sequence: CASSLTQGNTEAFF.

This sequence joins TRBV5-4 and TRBJ2-2; 7 bases fit TRBD1. CDR1 SGHNT and CDR2 YYREEE come from the germline V gene (reference sequence). Losses at the gene ends were 7 bases for V and 3 bases for J; bases not matched to a gene: 6. The CDR3 spans 14 residues. The CDR3 reads CASRGGIHTGELFF. In DNA, the CDR3 is TGTGCCAGCCGAGGGGGCATACACACCGGGGAGCTGTTTTTT.

This rearrangement joins TRBV5-1 to TRBJ2-2; D unclear. V shed 7 bases and J shed 2 bases, with 6 bases lying between them. This CDR3 has 12 amino acids. Germline CDR1 SGHRS, CDR2 YFSETQ. The CDR3 sequence: CASGLNTGELFF. The CDR3 DNA reads TGCGCCAGCGGCCTCAACACCGGGGAGCTGTTTTTT. Looking up the rest from reference TRBV5-1 and TRBJ2-2 gives the full variable domain: KAGVTQTPRYLIKTRGQQVTLSCSPISGHRSVSWYQQTPGQGLQFLFEYFSETQRNKGNFPGRFSGRQFSNSRSEMNVSTLELGDSALYLCASGLNTGELFFGEGSRLTVL.

The chain is built from TRBV19 and TRBJ1-6, with TRBD1 identical over 9 bases. The germline CDR1 and CDR2 sequences are LNHDA and SQIVND (reference sequence). Unmatched junction bases numbered 1, after V lost 5 bases and J lost 5 bases. The CDR3 runs to 14 residues. The CDR3: CASSDRGNNSPLHF. The CDR3 region has the DNA TGTGCCAGTAGTGACAGGGGGAATAATTCACCCCTCCACTTT. The full variable domain, with the rest looked up from reference TRBV19 and TRBJ1-6, is DGGITQSPKYLFRKEGQNVTLSCEQNLNHDAMYWYRQDPGQGLRLIYYSQIVNDFQKGDIAEGYSVSREKKESFPLTVTSAQKNPTAFYLCASSDRGNNSPLHFGNGTRLTVT.

CDR3 DNA sequence: TGTGCCAGCTCACCACCGAGTGGGACAAAACGGGCCGAGCAGTACTTC. Translated, it gives CASSPPSGTKRAEQYF. The chain uses TRBV18 and TRBJ2-7, with a possible D match to TRBD1 (6 bases). Trimming pared 0 bases from V and 6 bases from J, leaving 18 bases between. Per germline, CDR1 KGHSH and CDR2 LQKENI. The CDR3 is 16 amino acids. Full variable domain (missing parts from reference TRBV18 and TRBJ2-7): NAGVMQNPRHLVRRRGQEARLRCSPMKGHSHVYWYRQLPEEGLKFMVYLQKENIIDESGMPKERFSAEFPKEGPSILRIQQVVRGDSAAYFCASSPPSGTKRAEQYFGPGTRLTVT.

This clone has more than one count but fewer than ten. CDR3 nucleotides: TGTGCCAGCAGCTTGGGGACATCCGACCGGGGAGGCTACACCTTC. Translated: CASSLGTSDRGGYTF. The chain carries TRBV7-2 and TRBJ1-2, with a weak D call TRBD1 (6 bases). Trimming left V 3 bases short and J 8 bases short, with 19 bases between. Germline lookup yields CDR1 SGHTA and CDR2 FQGNSA. The CDR3 covers 15 residues.

CDR3 amino acids: CASSLSGTSGEQFF. CDR3 DNA: TGTGCCAGCAGCTTGTCGGGGACTAGTGGTGAGCAGTTCTTC. This chain uses TRBV5-4 with TRBJ2-1; 8 positions match TRBD2. The CDR3 extends over 14 amino acids. The V and J ends lost 1 base and 9 bases, in that order; junction bases with no gene match: 6. Per the germline V gene, CDR1 is SGHNT and CDR2 is YYREEE (reference sequence).

The gene calls are TRBV6-1 and TRBJ1-5; D gene uncertain. Germline V gene sequence: CDR1 MNHNS, CDR2 SASEGT. This CDR3 is 16 amino acids long. The V end was cut by 3 bases, the J end by 0 bases, with 12 bases between. This chain's CDR3 is CASSDRQVDSNQPQHF. CDR3 coding DNA: TGTGCCAGCAGTGACCGACAAGTAGATAGCAATCAGCCCCAGCATTTT.

This clone has just one count. The chain combines TRBV5-4 with TRBJ1-1; TRBD1 matches at 7 bases. CDR3 length: 15 amino acids. Germline CDR1 SGHNT, CDR2 YYREEE (reference sequence). V dropped 4 bases and J dropped 3; count of bases not matched to a gene: 9. For the CDR3, the DNA is TGTGCCAGCAGCCCCCGGACAGGAAAGGACACTGAAGCTTTCTTT. Amino acids: CASSPRTGKDTEAFF.

The CDR3 here is CASSRADRGGEKLFF. The CDR3 bases are TGTGCCAGTAGCCGAGCCGACAGGGGAGGTGAAAAACTGTTTTTT. This chain connects TRBV19 to TRBJ1-4, with TRBD1 matching 8 bases. With V trimmed by 6 bases and J by 7 bases, 10 bases remained unmatched. The CDR3 has 15 amino acids. Germline V gives CDR1 LNHDA, CDR2 SQIVND (reference sequence).